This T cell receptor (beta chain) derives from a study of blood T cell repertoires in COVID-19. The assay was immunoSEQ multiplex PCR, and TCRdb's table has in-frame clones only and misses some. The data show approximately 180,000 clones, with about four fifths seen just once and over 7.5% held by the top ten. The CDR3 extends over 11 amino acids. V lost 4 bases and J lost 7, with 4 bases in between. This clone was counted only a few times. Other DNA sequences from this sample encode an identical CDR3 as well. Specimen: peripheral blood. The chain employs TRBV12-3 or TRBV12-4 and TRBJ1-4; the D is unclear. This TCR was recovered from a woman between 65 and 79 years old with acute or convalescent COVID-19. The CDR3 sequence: CASSSGEKLFF. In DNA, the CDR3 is TGTGCCAGCAGTTCGGGTGAAAAACTGTTTTTT.